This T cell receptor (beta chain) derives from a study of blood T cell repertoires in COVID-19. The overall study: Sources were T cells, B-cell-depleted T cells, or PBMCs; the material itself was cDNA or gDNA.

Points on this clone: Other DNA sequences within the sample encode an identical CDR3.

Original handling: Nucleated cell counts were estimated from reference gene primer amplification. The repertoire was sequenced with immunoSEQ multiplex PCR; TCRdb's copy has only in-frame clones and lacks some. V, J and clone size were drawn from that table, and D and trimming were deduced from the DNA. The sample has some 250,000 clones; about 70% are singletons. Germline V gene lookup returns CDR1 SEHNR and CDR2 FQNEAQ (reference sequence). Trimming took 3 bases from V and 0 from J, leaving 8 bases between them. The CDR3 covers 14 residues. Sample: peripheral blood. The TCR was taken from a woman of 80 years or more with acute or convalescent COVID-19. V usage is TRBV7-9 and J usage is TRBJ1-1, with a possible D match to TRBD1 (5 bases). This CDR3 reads CASSLQGVNTEAFF. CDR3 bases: TGTGCCAGCAGCTTGCAAGGGGTGAACACTGAAGCTTTCTTT.